This T cell receptor (beta chain) was found in a study of blood T cell repertoires in COVID-19. Study summary: PBMCs, B-cell-depleted T cells, or T cells provided the cDNA or gDNA that made up the material.

This clone showed up just a few times. In the source study's methods: Estimated nucleated cell counts came from reference gene primer amplification. Profiling relied on immunoSEQ multiplex PCR, and the TCRdb table lists in-frame clones only, not all of them. V and J calls and clone size are those listed in that table; D and trimming were worked out from the DNA. The table records approximately 180,000 clones, around 80% of them present only once. Germline loops: CDR1 MNHEY, CDR2 SVGAGI. The germline V and J ends were trimmed by 10 bases and 3 bases, with 10 bases remaining between them. This CDR3 comprises 11 residues.

The chain joins TRBV6-5 to TRBJ2-7, with TRBD1 as a possible D gene (5 bases). This receptor was obtained from a man aged 45 to 65 who had recovered from COVID-19. Specimen: PBMCs or T cells enriched from blood (not recorded which). CDR3 sequence reads: CATRAVYEQYF. The CDR3 bases are TGTGCCACCAGGGCGGTCTACGAGCAGTACTTC.